The source of this T cell receptor (beta chain) is a study of shared clonotypes between healthy human individuals. Study-level points and caveats: Researchers sampled only blood; tissue repertoires likely differ.

As processed by the authors: ImmunoSEQ gave junction-only sequences without quality scores, so filtering differed. TCRdb's table, derived via immunoSEQ multiplex PCR, lists solely in-frame clones and lacks some. V, J and clone size derive from that table, while D and trimming were established from the DNA sequence. The table lists roughly 650,000 clones, about 96% of them singletons, with around 0.06% in the top ten. On this clone: The antigen remains unidentified.

The receptor's source is a woman aged 25 to 39 in good health. Material: naive CD4+ T cells sorted from blood. The subset: CD45RA+ positively selected.

The CDR3 sequence is CANSGTTNTGELFF. The CDR3 DNA follows: TGTGCCAACTCCGGGACAACGAACACCGGGGAGCTGTTTTTT. The chain has TRBV19 and TRBJ2-2, with D possibly being TRBD1 (6 bases). Trimming took 10 bases from V and 0 from J, leaving 12 bases between them. This CDR3 region has 14 residues. Germline V gene lookup returns CDR1 LNHDA and CDR2 SQIVND (reference sequence). The complete variable domain, with remaining parts taken from reference TRBV19 and TRBJ2-2, reads DGGITQSPKYLFRKEGQNVTLSCEQNLNHDAMYWYRQDPGQGLRLIYYSQIVNDFQKGDIAEGYSVSREKKESFPLTVTSAQKNPTAFYLCANSGTTNTGELFFGEGSRLTVL.